These 4 T cell receptor beta chains were sequenced from one sample in a study of beta chain features in type 1 diabetes. cDNA synthesis used the whole RNA isolate, giving expressed TCRB sequences. Generated by immunoSEQ multiplex PCR, the TCRdb table keeps only in-frame clones and is missing some. The sample includes 300,000 or so clones, 6.5% to 10% of them seen just once. Material: central memory CD4+ T cells from blood. These TCRs come from a woman in her late teens or twenties in good health.

Remarks on this clone: The same CDR3 is also encoded by other DNA sequences in this sample. This chain connects TRBV23-1 to TRBJ2-1; D gene unclear. TRBV23-1 is treated as an ORF (open reading frame) with a function not yet certain. The ends were cut back, 0 bases at V and 5 bases at J, with 8 bases in the middle. The length of the CDR3 is 14 residues. CDR3 in DNA: TGCGCCAGCAGTCAATCGGCACGAAACAATGAGCAGTTCTTC. As protein: CASSQSARNNEQFF.

This clone has at least ten counts. This sequence joins TRBV2 and TRBJ2-1; 7 nucleotides agree with TRBD2. After removal of 7 bases from V and 5 bases from J, the junction contained 2 bases not matched to a gene. This CDR3 comprises 12 residues. Germline V gene lookup returns CDR1 SNHLY and CDR2 FYNNEI. The CDR3 sequence: CASKRGNNEQFF. The DNA of the CDR3 is TGTGCCAGCAAGCGGGGTAACAATGAGCAGTTCTTC.

The genes are TRBV19 and TRBJ1-3; D gene ambiguous. The CDR3 has 13 amino acids. V was trimmed by 5 bases and J by 1 base, leaving 6 bases between them. The germline V gene has CDR1 LNHDA and CDR2 SQIVND (reference sequence). In nucleotides, the CDR3 is TGTGCCAGTAGTGAGGGATCTGGAAACACCATATATTTT. It encodes CASSEGSGNTIYF.

This clone has just a few counts. Other DNA sequences of this sample code for an identical CDR3. The chain uses TRBV28 and TRBJ1-5; D not certain. The V end lost 5 bases, the J end lost 4 bases, and 3 bases lay between the germline ends. Germline values: CDR1 MDHEN, CDR2 SYDVKM. The CDR3 spans 11 residues. CDR3 region: CASSLNQPQHF. The CDR3 nucleotides read TGTGCCAGCAGTCTTAATCAGCCCCAGCATTTT. The whole variable domain, filled in from reference TRBV28 and TRBJ1-5, reads DVKVTQSSRYLVKRTGEKVFLECVQDMDHENMFWYRQDPGLGLRLIYFSYDVKMKEKGDIPEGYSVSREKKERFSLILESASTNQTSMYLCASSLNQPQHFGDGTRLSIL.